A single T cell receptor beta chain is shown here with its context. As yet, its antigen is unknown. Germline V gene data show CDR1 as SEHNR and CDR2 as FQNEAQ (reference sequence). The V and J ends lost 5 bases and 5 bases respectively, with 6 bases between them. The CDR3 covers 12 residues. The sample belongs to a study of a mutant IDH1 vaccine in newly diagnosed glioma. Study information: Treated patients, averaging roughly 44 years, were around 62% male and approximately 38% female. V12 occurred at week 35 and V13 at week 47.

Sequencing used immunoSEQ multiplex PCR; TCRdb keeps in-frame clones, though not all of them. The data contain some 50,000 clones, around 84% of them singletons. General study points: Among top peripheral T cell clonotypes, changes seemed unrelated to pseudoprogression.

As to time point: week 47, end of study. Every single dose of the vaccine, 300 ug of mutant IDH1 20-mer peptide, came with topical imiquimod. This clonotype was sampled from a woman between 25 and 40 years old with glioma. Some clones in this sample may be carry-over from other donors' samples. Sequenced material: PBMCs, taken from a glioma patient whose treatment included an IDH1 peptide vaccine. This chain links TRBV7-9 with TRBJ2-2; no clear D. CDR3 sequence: CASSLGTGELFF. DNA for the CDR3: TGTGCCAGCAGCCTAGGGACCGGGGAGCTGTTTTTT.